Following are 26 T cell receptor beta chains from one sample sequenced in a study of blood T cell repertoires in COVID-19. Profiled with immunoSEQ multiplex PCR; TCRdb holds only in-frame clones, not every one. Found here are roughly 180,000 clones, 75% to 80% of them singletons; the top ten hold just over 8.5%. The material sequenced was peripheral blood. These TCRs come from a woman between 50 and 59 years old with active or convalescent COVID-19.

The CDR3 DNA sequence: TGTGCCAGCAGTAAGAGGGGGGGCCCCTACAATGAGCAGTTCTTC. Its translation: CASSKRGGPYNEQFF. This sequence joins TRBV7-3 and TRBJ2-1; D might be TRBD2 (7 bases). This CDR3 spans 15 amino acids. Trimming pared 6 bases from V and 2 bases from J, leaving 14 bases between. Germline-derived CDR1 and CDR2 are SGHTA and FQGTGA.

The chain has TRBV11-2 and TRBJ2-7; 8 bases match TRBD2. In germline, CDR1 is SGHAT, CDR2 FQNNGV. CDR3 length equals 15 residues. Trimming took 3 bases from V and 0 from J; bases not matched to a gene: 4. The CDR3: CASSLGGGTSYEQYF. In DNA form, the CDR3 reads TGTGCCAGCAGCTTGGGCGGGGGGACCTCCTACGAGCAGTACTTC.

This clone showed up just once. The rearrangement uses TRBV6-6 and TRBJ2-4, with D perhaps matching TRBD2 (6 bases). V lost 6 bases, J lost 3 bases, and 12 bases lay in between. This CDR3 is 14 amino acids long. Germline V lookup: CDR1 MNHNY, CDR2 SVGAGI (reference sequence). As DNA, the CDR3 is TGTGCCAGCAGCTCCGTAGCGGTCAAAAACATTCAGTACTTC. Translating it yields CASSSVAVKNIQYF.

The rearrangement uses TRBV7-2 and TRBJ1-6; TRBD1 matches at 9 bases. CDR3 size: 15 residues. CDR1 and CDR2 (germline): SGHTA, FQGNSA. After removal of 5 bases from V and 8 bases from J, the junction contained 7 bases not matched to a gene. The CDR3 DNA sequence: TGTGCCAGCAGCCAACAGGGGGCGGGGGATTCACCCCTCCACTTT. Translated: CASSQQGAGDSPLHF.

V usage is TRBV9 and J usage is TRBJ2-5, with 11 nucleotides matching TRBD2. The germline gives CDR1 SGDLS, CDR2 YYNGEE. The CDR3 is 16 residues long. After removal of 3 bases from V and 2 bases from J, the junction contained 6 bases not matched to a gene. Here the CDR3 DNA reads TGTGCCAGCAGCGCTACCCTAGCGGGGGGACAAGAGACCCAGTACTTC. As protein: CASSATLAGGQETQYF.

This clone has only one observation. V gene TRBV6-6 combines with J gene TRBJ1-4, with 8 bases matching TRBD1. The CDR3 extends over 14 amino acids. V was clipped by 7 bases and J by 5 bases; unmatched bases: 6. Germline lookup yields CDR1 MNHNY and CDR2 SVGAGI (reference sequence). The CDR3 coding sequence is TGTGCCAGCACCCGACAGGGGAGAAATGAAAAACTGTTTTTT. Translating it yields CASTRQGRNEKLFF.

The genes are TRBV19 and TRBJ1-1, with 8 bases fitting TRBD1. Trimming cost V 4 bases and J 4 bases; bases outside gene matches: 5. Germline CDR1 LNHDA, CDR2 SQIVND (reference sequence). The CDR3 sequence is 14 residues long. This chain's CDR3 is CASSTDRAVTEAFF. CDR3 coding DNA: TGTGCCAGTAGTACGGACAGGGCAGTCACTGAAGCTTTCTTT.

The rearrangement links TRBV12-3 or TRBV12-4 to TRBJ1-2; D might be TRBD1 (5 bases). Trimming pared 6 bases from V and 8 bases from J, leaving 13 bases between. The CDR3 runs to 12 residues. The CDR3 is CASSRGGGGYTF. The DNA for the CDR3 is TGTGCCAGCAGCCGCGGGGGAGGCGGCTACACCTTC.

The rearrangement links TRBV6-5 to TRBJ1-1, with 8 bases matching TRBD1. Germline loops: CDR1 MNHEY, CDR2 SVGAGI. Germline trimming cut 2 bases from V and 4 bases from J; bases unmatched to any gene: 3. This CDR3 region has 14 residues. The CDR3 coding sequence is TGTGCCAGCAGTTACGACAGGGGATCCACTGAAGCTTTCTTT. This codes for CASSYDRGSTEAFF.

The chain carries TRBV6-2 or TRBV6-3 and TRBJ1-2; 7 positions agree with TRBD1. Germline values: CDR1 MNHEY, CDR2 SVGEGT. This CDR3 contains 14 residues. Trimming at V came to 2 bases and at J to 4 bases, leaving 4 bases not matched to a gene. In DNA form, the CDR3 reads TGTGCCAGCAGTTACCCAGGGACAGTCTATGGCTACACCTTC. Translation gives CASSYPGTVYGYTF.

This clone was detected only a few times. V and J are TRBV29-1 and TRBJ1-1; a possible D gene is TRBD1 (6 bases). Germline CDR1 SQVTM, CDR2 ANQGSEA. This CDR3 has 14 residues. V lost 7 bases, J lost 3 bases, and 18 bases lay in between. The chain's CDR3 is CSGRDTIQYTEAFF. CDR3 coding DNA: TGCAGCGGACGGGACACAATACAATACACTGAAGCTTTCTTT.

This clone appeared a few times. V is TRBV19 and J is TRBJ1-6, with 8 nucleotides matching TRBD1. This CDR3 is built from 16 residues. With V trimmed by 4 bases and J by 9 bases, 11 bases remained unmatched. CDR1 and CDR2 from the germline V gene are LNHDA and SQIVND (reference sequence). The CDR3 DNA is TGTGCCAGTAGTACGACAGTCAGGGGGCGAGGTTCACCCCTCCACTTT. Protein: CASSTTVRGRGSPLHF.

CDR3 region: CASSPWPQGAATEAFF. CDR3 DNA: TGTGCCAGCTCACCTTGGCCGCAGGGGGCGGCCACTGAAGCTTTCTTT. The rearrangement links TRBV18 to TRBJ1-1; 8 positions match TRBD1. After removal of 3 bases from V and 4 bases from J, the junction contained 10 bases not matched to a gene. CDR3 length: 16 amino acids. Germline CDR1 reads KGHSH; CDR2 reads LQKENI. Full variable domain (remainder filled in from reference TRBV18 and TRBJ1-1): NAGVMQNPRHLVRRRGQEARLRCSPMKGHSHVYWYRQLPEEGLKFMVYLQKENIIDESGMPKERFSAEFPKEGPSILRIQQVVRGDSAAYFCASSPWPQGAATEAFFGQGTRLTVV.

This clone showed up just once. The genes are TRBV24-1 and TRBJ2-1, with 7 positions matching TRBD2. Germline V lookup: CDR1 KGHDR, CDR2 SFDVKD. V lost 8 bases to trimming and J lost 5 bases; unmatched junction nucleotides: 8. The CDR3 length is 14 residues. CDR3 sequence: CATTMGEGHNEQFF. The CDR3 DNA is TGTGCCACCACCATGGGGGAGGGTCACAATGAGCAGTTCTTC.

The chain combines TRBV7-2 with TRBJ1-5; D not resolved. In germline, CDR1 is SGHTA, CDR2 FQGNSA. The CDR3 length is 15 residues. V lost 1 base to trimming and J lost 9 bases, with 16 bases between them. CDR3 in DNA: TGTGCCAGCAGCTTAGGTTCCCGGGGTAGTGCGCCCCAGCATTTT. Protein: CASSLGSRGSAPQHF.

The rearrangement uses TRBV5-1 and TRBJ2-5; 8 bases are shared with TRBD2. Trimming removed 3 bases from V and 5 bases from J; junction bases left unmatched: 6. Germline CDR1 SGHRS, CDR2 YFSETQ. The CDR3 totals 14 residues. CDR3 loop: CASSSGGVWETQYF. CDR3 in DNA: TGCGCCAGCAGCTCGGGAGGGGTTTGGGAGACCCAGTACTTC.

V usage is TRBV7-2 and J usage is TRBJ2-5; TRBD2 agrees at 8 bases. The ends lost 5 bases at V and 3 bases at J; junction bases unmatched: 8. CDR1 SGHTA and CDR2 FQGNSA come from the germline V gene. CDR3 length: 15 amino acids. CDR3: CASSPFTRGEETQYF. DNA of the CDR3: TGTGCCAGCAGCCCTTTTACGCGGGGGGAAGAGACCCAGTACTTC.

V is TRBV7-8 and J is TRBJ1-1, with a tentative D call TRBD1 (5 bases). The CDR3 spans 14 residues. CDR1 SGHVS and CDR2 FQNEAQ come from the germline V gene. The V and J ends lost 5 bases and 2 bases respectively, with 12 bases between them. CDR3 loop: CASSHLRGNTEAFF. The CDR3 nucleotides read TGTGCCAGCAGCCACCTTAGGGGTAACACTGAAGCTTTCTTT.

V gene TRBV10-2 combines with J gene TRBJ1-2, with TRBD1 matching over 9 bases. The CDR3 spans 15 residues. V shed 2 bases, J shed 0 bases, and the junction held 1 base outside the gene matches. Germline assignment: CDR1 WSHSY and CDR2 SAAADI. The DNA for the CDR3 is TGCGCCAGCAGTGAGCACAGGGGGCCTAACTATGGCTACACCTTC. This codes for CASSEHRGPNYGYTF.

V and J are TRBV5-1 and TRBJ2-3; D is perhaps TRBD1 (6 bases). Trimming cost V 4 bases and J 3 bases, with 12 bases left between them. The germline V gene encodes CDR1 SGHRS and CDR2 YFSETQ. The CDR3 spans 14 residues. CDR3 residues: CASSPPGTTDTQYF. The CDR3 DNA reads TGCGCCAGCAGCCCCCCCGGGACAACAGATACGCAGTATTTT.

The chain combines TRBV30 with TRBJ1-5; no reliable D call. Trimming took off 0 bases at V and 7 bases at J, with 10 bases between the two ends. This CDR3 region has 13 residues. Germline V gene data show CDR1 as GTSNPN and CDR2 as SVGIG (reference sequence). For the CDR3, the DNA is TGTGCCTGGAGTGTTGGTCCGGGGCAGCCCCAGCATTTT. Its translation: CAWSVGPGQPQHF.

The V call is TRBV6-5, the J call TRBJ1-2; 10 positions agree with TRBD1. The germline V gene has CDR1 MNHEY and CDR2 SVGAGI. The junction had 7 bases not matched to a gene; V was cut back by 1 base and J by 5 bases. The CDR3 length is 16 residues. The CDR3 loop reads CASSYFADRGRYGYTF. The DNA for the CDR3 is TGTGCCAGCAGTTACTTCGCGGACAGGGGGAGATATGGCTACACCTTC.

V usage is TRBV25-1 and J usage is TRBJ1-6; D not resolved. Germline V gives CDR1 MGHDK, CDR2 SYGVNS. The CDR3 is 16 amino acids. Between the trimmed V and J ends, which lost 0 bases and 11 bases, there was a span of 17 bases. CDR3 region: CASSEYWATPEAPLHF. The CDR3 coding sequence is TGTGCCAGCAGTGAATATTGGGCAACCCCGGAAGCACCCCTCCACTTT.

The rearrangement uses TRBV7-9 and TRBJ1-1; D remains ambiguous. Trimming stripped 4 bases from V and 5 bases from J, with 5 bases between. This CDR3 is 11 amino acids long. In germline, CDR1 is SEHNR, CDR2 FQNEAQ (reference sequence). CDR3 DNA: TGTGCCAGCAGCTCCTTTACTGAAGCTTTCTTT. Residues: CASSSFTEAFF.

In DNA form, the CDR3 reads TGTGCCAGCACCATTGACAGGCTCGGAGGCTACACCTTC. Protein: CASTIDRLGGYTF. This chain joins TRBV11-2 and TRBJ1-2, with a weak D call TRBD1 (6 bases). V lost 7 bases and J 8 bases, leaving 17 bases between the germline ends. CDR3 length: 13 residues. Germline V gene data show CDR1 as SGHAT and CDR2 as FQNNGV. The variable domain in full, completed from reference TRBV11-2 and TRBJ1-2, reads EAGVAQSPRYKIIEKRQSVAFWCNPISGHATLYWYQQILGQGPKLLIQFQNNGVVDDSQLPKDRFSAERLKGVDSTLKIQPAKLEDSAVYLCASTIDRLGGYTFGSGTRLTVV.

CDR3 sequence reads: CASSPALRQGREKLFF. The CDR3 nucleotides are TGTGCCAGCAGCCCTGCGCTACGACAGGGAAGGGAAAAACTGTTTTTT. The chain is built from TRBV6-2 or TRBV6-3 and TRBJ1-4; 7 bases map to TRBD1. Germline trimming cut 6 bases from V and 8 bases from J; bases unmatched to any gene: 15. Per the germline V gene, CDR1 is MNHEY and CDR2 is SVGEGT. The length of the CDR3 is 16 residues.